This T cell receptor beta chain was documented in a study of blood T cell repertoires in COVID-19. Turning to the study itself: PBMCs, B-cell-depleted T cells, or T cells were the source of the cDNA or gDNA that made up the material.

Authors' data handling: Estimation of nucleated cell counts was performed using reference gene primer amplification. The assay was immunoSEQ multiplex PCR, and TCRdb's table has in-frame clones only and misses some. V, J and clone size were drawn from that table, and D and trimming were deduced from the DNA. Of roughly 250,000 clones in the sample, around 88% are singletons; the top ten hold roughly 1.2%. V was shortened by 2 bases and J by 6 bases, with 10 bases between the two germline ends. The germline V gene has CDR1 SGHRS and CDR2 YFSETQ. The CDR3 covers 13 residues. Sequenced: PBMCs or T cells enriched from blood (not recorded which). The receptor was derived from a woman aged 40-49 years with acute COVID-19. The chain is built from TRBV5-1 and TRBJ2-3, with a possible D match to TRBD2 (5 bases). The DNA of the CDR3 is TGCGCCAGCAGCTTACGATGGAGGGATACGCAGTATTTT. Protein: CASSLRWRDTQYF. Filled out from reference TRBV5-1 and TRBJ2-3, the complete variable domain reads KAGVTQTPRYLIKTRGQQVTLSCSPISGHRSVSWYQQTPGQGLQFLFEYFSETQRNKGNFPGRFSGRQFSNSRSEMNVSTLELGDSALYLCASSLRWRDTQYFGPGTRLTVL.